These 10 T cell receptor beta chains originate from one sample sequenced in a study of PD-L1 blockade in urothelial cancer. The time point was: peripheral blood 6 weeks after treatment start. Sequencing was performed with immunoSEQ multiplex PCR; in TCRdb, only in-frame clones are kept and a portion is missing. The data contain about 36,000 clones, approximately 84% of them singletons. The source was PBMCs, collected around atezolizumab (anti-PD-L1) treatment. All receptors come from a man aged 40-55 years with urothelial cancer.

The chain has TRBV11-2 and TRBJ2-3; TRBD2 matches 7 bases. J lost 6 bases, V lost 1 base, and 4 bases had no gene match. The germline V gene encodes CDR1 SGHAT and CDR2 FQNNGV. This CDR3 has 14 amino acids. CDR3 sequence (DNA): TGTGCCAGCAGCTTAGGGGGGGGTTGGGATACGCAGTATTTT. Protein: CASSLGGGWDTQYF.

The chain is built from TRBV5-1 and TRBJ2-3, with D tentatively TRBD2 (6 bases). Trimming removed 4 bases at V and 7 bases at J, with 13 bases between. CDR3 length: 13 residues. From germline, CDR1 is SGHRS and CDR2 YFSETQ. CDR3 in amino acids: CASSPGTSNTQYF. The DNA for the CDR3 is TGCGCCAGCAGCCCTGGGACTTCAAATACGCAGTATTTT.

This clone was seen a few times. J is TRBJ2-1 and V is TRBV7-9, with TRBD2 as a possible D gene (5 bases). The CDR3 covers 15 residues. Germline-derived CDR1 and CDR2 are SEHNR and FQNEAQ (reference sequence). V was shortened by 5 bases and J by 7 bases, with 18 bases between the two germline ends. Here the CDR3 DNA reads TGTGCCAGCAGCAGGCCCGTGGACTGGCCGAATGAGCAGTTCTTC. This codes for CASSRPVDWPNEQFF.

The gene calls are TRBV7-6 and TRBJ2-7, with 9 positions matching TRBD2. Germline loops: CDR1 SGHVS, CDR2 FNYEAQ. The trim removed 1 base at V and 4 bases at J, leaving 11 bases unmatched. The CDR3 runs 17 residues. The CDR3 loop reads CASSLESWREGQYEQYF. CDR3 DNA sequence: TGTGCCAGCAGCTTAGAATCTTGGCGGGAGGGCCAGTACGAGCAGTACTTC. Complete variable domain (other parts from reference TRBV7-6 and TRBJ2-7): GAGVSQSPRYKVTKRGQDVALRCDPISGHVSLYWYRQALGQGPEFLTYFNYEAQQDKSGLPNDRFSAERPEGSISTLTIQRTEQRDSAMYRCASSLESWREGQYEQYFGPGTRLTVT.

The CDR3 coding sequence is TGTGCCAGCAGCGCCGGACTAGCGTACTACAATGAGCAGTTCTTC. This gives the protein CASSAGLAYYNEQFF. The chain joins TRBV2 to TRBJ2-1; TRBD2 matches 9 bases. J gave up 3 bases and V 6 bases, and 6 bases lay outside the gene matches. Germline loops: CDR1 SNHLY, CDR2 FYNNEI. The CDR3 loop spans 15 amino acids.

The rearrangement uses TRBV6-5 and TRBJ2-5, with D possibly TRBD2 on 6 matching bases. V was clipped by 10 bases and J by 4 bases, with 19 bases between them. This CDR3 is 14 amino acids long. The germline V gene has CDR1 MNHEY and CDR2 SVGAGI. The CDR3, as DNA: TGTGCCACCTCGCGGGGAGTAAGCGGAGAGACCCAGTACTTC. This encodes CATSRGVSGETQYF.

This chain links TRBV2 with TRBJ1-1; no clear D gene. The CDR3 is 15 amino acids. Trimming removed 7 bases at V and 2 bases at J, with 17 bases between. The V gene's germline CDR1 is SNHLY and CDR2 FYNNEI. The CDR3 spells CASMTSRTGNTEAFF. The DNA for the CDR3 is TGTGCCAGCATGACTAGCCGGACGGGAAACACTGAAGCTTTCTTT.

V usage is TRBV7-8 and J usage is TRBJ1-1; D gene unclear. This CDR3 comprises 14 residues. V was pared by 3 bases and J by 1 base, with 9 bases between. From germline, CDR1 is SGHVS and CDR2 FQNEAQ. The CDR3 DNA sequence: TGTGCCAGCAGCTTTGGCAACCAGAACACTGAAGCTTTCTTT. This gives the protein CASSFGNQNTEAFF.

The rearrangement uses TRBV5-8 and TRBJ2-1; 8 positions agree with TRBD1. This CDR3 comprises 15 residues. Germline assignment: CDR1 SGHTS and CDR2 YDEGEE. Trimming at V came to 4 bases and at J to 2 bases, leaving 5 bases not matched to a gene. The CDR3 DNA is TGTGCCAGCAGCGACCGGGACAGGCCCTACAATGAGCAGTTCTTC. Its protein product is CASSDRDRPYNEQFF.

The chain carries TRBV6-5 and TRBJ2-2, with 8 nucleotides matching TRBD1. Germline V gives CDR1 MNHEY, CDR2 SVGAGI. Trimming removed 4 bases from V and 13 bases from J; junction bases left unmatched: 14. This CDR3 is 15 amino acids long. The CDR3 bases are TGTGCCAGCAGTTCTTCACCGGACAGGGTTGGTGGGCTGTTTTTT. It is translated as CASSSSPDRVGGLFF.